This T cell receptor (beta chain) is drawn from a study of human T cells and chemical hapten exposure. Germline V lookup: CDR1 MNHNS, CDR2 SASEGT. Losses at the gene ends were 4 bases for V and 4 bases for J; bases not matched to a gene: 13. The CDR3 contains 18 residues. MiXCR, run by TCRdb on the RACE reads, gives a single entry per CDR3 protein. The sample includes a few hundred thousand distinct CDR3 sequences, approximately 8.4% seen only once; the top ten take 2% to 3%. Time point noted: pre-sensitization, week 0. Treatment specified: therapeutic diphenylcyclopropenone sensitization with weekly scalp DPC.

Sequenced material: whole blood, taken in connection with sensitization to the hapten diphenylcyclopropenone (DPC). This chain links TRBV6-1 with TRBJ1-6, with 7 bases aligning to TRBD1. The receptor was isolated from a woman aged 40 to 55 with alopecia areata. Some clones in this sample may be carry-over from other donors' samples. The CDR3 bases are TGTGCCAGCAGTGGACCGGGACAGTCGGCGGTTTATAATTCACCCCTCCACTTT. This codes for CASSGPGQSAVYNSPLHF.